Each of the 21 T cell receptor beta chains below was sequenced from the same sample in a study of OX40 agonist ivuxolimab in advanced cancers. Generated by immunoSEQ multiplex PCR, the TCRdb table keeps only in-frame clones and is missing some. This sample has tens of thousands of clones, with around 90% found just once. Sequenced material: CD4+ or CD8+ T cells sorted from blood, taken in a trial of the OX40 agonist ivuxolimab. The receptors stem from an adult with an advanced solid tumor such as melanoma, head and neck, liver or kidney cancer.

The V call is TRBV10-3, the J call TRBJ2-1; 9 nucleotides align to TRBD2. CDR3 length: 17 amino acids. Germline CDR1 is ENHRY and CDR2 is SYGVKD. Trimming cost V 5 bases and J 7 bases; bases outside gene matches: 15. CDR3 amino acids: CAISKLLELAGENEQFF. The CDR3 DNA reads as TGTGCCATCAGTAAACTACTCGAACTAGCGGGCGAGAATGAGCAGTTCTTC.

The chain combines TRBV11-2 with TRBJ2-2; D is perhaps TRBD2 (5 bases). This CDR3 has 14 amino acids. Trimming removed 3 bases at V and 7 bases at J, with 12 bases between. The V gene's germline CDR1 is SGHAT and CDR2 FQNNGV. The CDR3 spells CASSFSDGGGELFF. For the CDR3, the DNA is TGTGCCAGCAGCTTCAGCGACGGAGGCGGGGAGCTGTTTTTT. The variable domain in full, with the rest retrieved from reference TRBV11-2 and TRBJ2-2, is EAGVAQSPRYKIIEKRQSVAFWCNPISGHATLYWYQQILGQGPKLLIQFQNNGVVDDSQLPKDRFSAERLKGVDSTLKIQPAKLEDSAVYLCASSFSDGGGELFFGEGSRLTVL.

CDR3 DNA: TGTGCCAGCAGTGAACAGGGGGCCCCCGGGGAGCTGTTTTTT. This encodes CASSEQGAPGELFF. This chain joins TRBV6-4 and TRBJ2-2; 9 bases fit TRBD1. V gave up 3 bases and J gave up 6 bases; unmatched junction bases: 2. CDR1 is MRHNA, CDR2 SNTAGT, per germline. The length of the CDR3 is 14 residues.

This chain links TRBV7-2 with TRBJ2-5; 7 positions match TRBD2. Per germline, CDR1 SGHTA and CDR2 FQGNSA. The CDR3 covers 15 residues. V shed 1 base, J shed 0 bases, and the junction held 2 bases outside the gene matches. CDR3 DNA: TGTGCCAGCAGCTTAGTTGCGGGGGACCAAGAGACCCAGTACTTC. It encodes CASSLVAGDQETQYF.

The rearrangement links TRBV27 to TRBJ2-6, with unresolved D. V was shortened by 1 base and J by 1 base, with 8 bases between the two germline ends. This CDR3 is built from 16 residues. Germline lookup yields CDR1 MNHEY and CDR2 SMNVEV (reference sequence). The CDR3 is CASSLFAGSGANVLTF. Written as DNA, the CDR3 is TGTGCCAGCAGTTTATTCGCCGGGTCTGGGGCCAACGTCCTGACTTTC.

The J gene is TRBJ2-7, the V gene TRBV6-5, with 9 bases that match TRBD1. Germline V gene data show CDR1 as MNHEY and CDR2 as SVGAGI. The CDR3 extends over 13 amino acids. The CDR3, as DNA: TGTGCGGTTCGCGGGACAGGGCGCAACGAGCAGTACTTC. Translation gives CAVRGTGRNEQYF.

This clone has only one observation. V usage is TRBV6-5 and J usage is TRBJ2-1; 8 bases match TRBD2. CDR1 and CDR2 from the germline V gene are MNHEY and SVGAGI. The CDR3 sequence is 14 residues long. J gave up 3 bases and V 7 bases, and 5 bases lay outside the gene matches. The CDR3 protein is CASIRGGHYNEQFF. The CDR3 DNA follows: TGTGCCAGCATTCGGGGGGGCCACTACAATGAGCAGTTCTTC.

The chain carries TRBV7-2 and TRBJ1-1, with 7 nucleotides matching TRBD1. Trimming cost V 5 bases and J 3 bases; bases outside gene matches: 3. The CDR3 extends over 13 amino acids. CDR1 and CDR2 from the germline V gene are SGHTA and FQGNSA. As DNA, the CDR3 is TGTGCCAGCAGCGCAGGGACAGACACTGAAGCTTTCTTT. Its translation: CASSAGTDTEAFF.

The V gene is TRBV2, the J gene TRBJ2-1, with 11 bases matching TRBD2. The germline CDR1 and CDR2 sequences are SNHLY and FYNNEI. This CDR3 region has 14 residues. The V segment lost 7 bases and the J segment 8 bases; nucleotides outside the gene matches: 7. The chain's CDR3 is CASILSGRDDEQFF. CDR3 sequence (DNA): TGTGCCAGCATTCTTAGCGGGAGGGATGATGAGCAGTTCTTC.

The V gene is TRBV5-1, the J gene TRBJ1-1; D gene ambiguous. From germline, CDR1 is SGHRS and CDR2 YFSETQ. Deletions cut 4 bases from V and 2 bases from J, with 12 bases between. The CDR3 covers 14 residues. The CDR3 sequence: CASSLQMDNTEAFF. DNA of the CDR3: TGCGCCAGCAGCCTTCAGATGGACAACACTGAAGCTTTCTTT.

The chain is built from TRBV5-1 and TRBJ2-7; D gene ambiguous. With 4 bases removed from V and 0 bases from J, the gap between germline ends came to 11 bases. The CDR3 runs 14 residues. Germline CDR1 is SGHRS and CDR2 is YFSETQ. The CDR3 sequence: CASSVQRSSYEQYF. The CDR3, as DNA: TGCGCCAGCAGCGTACAGAGGAGCTCCTACGAGCAGTACTTC.

The chain carries TRBV6-5 and TRBJ2-1; D is undetermined. The CDR3 contains 11 residues. Germline V CDR1 and CDR2: MNHEY, SVGAGI. V lost 1 base and J 7 bases, leaving 2 bases between the germline ends. CDR3 sequence: CASSYFNEQFF. For the CDR3, the DNA is TGTGCCAGCAGTTACTTTAATGAGCAGTTCTTC.

This chain joins TRBV18 and TRBJ2-7; D uncertain. Between the trimmed V and J ends, which lost 0 bases and 7 bases, there was a span of 7 bases. CDR3 length: 12 amino acids. From germline, CDR1 is KGHSH and CDR2 LQKENI. The CDR3 loop reads CASSPPGGEQYF. The DNA of the CDR3 is TGTGCCAGCTCACCACCGGGTGGGGAGCAGTACTTC. The complete variable domain, with remaining parts taken from reference TRBV18 and TRBJ2-7, reads NAGVMQNPRHLVRRRGQEARLRCSPMKGHSHVYWYRQLPEEGLKFMVYLQKENIIDESGMPKERFSAEFPKEGPSILRIQQVVRGDSAAYFCASSPPGGEQYFGPGTRLTVT.

The V call is TRBV7-9, the J call TRBJ2-7, with 7 bases matching TRBD1. The CDR3 is made up of 13 amino acids. Trimming at V came to 6 bases and at J to 3 bases, leaving 5 bases not matched to a gene. Germline lookup yields CDR1 SEHNR and CDR2 FQNEAQ (reference sequence). The CDR3 region is CASRGTARYEQYF. The CDR3, as DNA: TGTGCCAGCAGGGGGACAGCCCGCTACGAGCAGTACTTC.

This sequence joins TRBV9 and TRBJ1-5; 9 bases agree with TRBD1. The CDR3 is 14 residues long. V dropped 3 bases and J dropped 5; count of bases not matched to a gene: 3. Germline assignment: CDR1 SGDLS and CDR2 YYNGEE. The CDR3 DNA reads as TGTGCCAGCAGCGCTTGGACAGGGGATCAGCCCCAGCATTTT. This translates into CASSAWTGDQPQHF.

The chain links TRBV14 to TRBJ2-5; TRBD2 agrees at 8 bases. The DNA end favors TRBJ2-7, so the J call may be wrong. The CDR3 sequence is 15 residues long. Germline V gene data show CDR1 as SGHDN and CDR2 as FVKESK. CDR3 nucleotides: TGTGCCAGCAGCCCTCCGGGACTAGGTATATACGAGCAGTACTTC. This encodes CASSPPGLGIYEQYF.

The chain recombines TRBV11-3 with TRBJ2-7; 9 bases map to TRBD1. The CDR3 loop spans 14 amino acids. Germline-derived CDR1 and CDR2 are SGHNT and YENEEA. V lost 5 bases, J lost 0 bases, and 2 bases stayed unmatched. This chain's CDR3 is CASSDRGTSYEQYF. CDR3 DNA: TGTGCCAGCAGCGACAGGGGGACCTCCTACGAGCAGTACTTC.

V is TRBV10-1 and J is TRBJ2-1, with D tentatively TRBD2 (7 bases). Trimming stripped 2 bases from V and 6 bases from J, with 14 bases between. Germline CDR1 reads WNHNN; CDR2 reads SYGVQD (reference sequence). This CDR3 region has 15 residues. The CDR3 DNA follows: TGCGCCAGCAGTGAGGGGAGGGGGGGATTCAATGAGCAGTTCTTC. This encodes CASSEGRGGFNEQFF.

J is TRBJ2-1 and V is TRBV2; a weak D match, TRBD2 (6 bases). The germline V gene has CDR1 SNHLY and CDR2 FYNNEI. V was trimmed by 4 bases and J by 7 bases, leaving 8 bases between them. The length of the CDR3 is 12 residues. CDR3 sequence reads: CASSAAGNEQFF. CDR3 in DNA: TGTGCCAGCAGTGCTGCGGGGAATGAGCAGTTCTTC.

The chain has TRBV15 and TRBJ1-4, with D perhaps TRBD1 (6 bases). The CDR3 runs 15 residues. Trimming removed 4 bases at V and 5 bases at J, with 14 bases between. Germline values: CDR1 LNHNV, CDR2 YYDKDF (reference sequence). The CDR3 loop reads CATSKRGANNEKLFF. DNA for the CDR3: TGTGCCACCAGCAAGAGGGGGGCCAACAATGAAAAACTGTTTTTT.

V is TRBV6-4 and J is TRBJ2-5; D ambiguous. Per germline, CDR1 MRHNA and CDR2 SNTAGT. With 7 bases removed from V and 1 base from J, the gap between germline ends came to 13 bases. The CDR3 is 14 residues long. CDR3 nucleotides: TGTGCCAGCACCAACTATGGCAGCCAAGAGACCCAGTACTTC. Its protein is CASTNYGSQETQYF.